The 18 T cell receptor beta chains given below trace back to one sample, sequenced in a study of blood T cell repertoires in COVID-19. Produced via immunoSEQ multiplex PCR; TCRdb's table is partial and in-frame only. The repertoire holds 200,000 to 250,000 clones, about 88% seen once, with approximately 2.1% in the top ten. Input material: peripheral blood. The receptors were gathered from a middle-aged woman who had recovered from COVID-19.

The chain combines TRBV21-1 with TRBJ2-7; the table's D call TRBD1 went unverified against the DNA. TRBV21-1 is a recognized pseudogene. This CDR3 spans 15 amino acids. This CDR3 is CASSKRGQGPYEQYF. CDR3 sequence (DNA): TGTGCCAGCAGCAAAAGGGGACAGGGTCCCTACGAGCAGTACTTC.

The chain has TRBV4-1 and TRBJ2-7, with TRBD1 identical over 7 bases. V shed 3 bases, J shed 0 bases, and the junction held 8 bases outside the gene matches. This CDR3 has 16 residues. Germline V gene lookup returns CDR1 MGHRA and CDR2 YSYEKL. For the CDR3, the DNA is TGCGCCAGCAGCCAGGCCGGGACAGCTACCTCCTACGAGCAGTACTTC. It specifies CASSQAGTATSYEQYF.

The CDR3 sequence is CASSLKSGPRGDEQYF. Here the CDR3 DNA reads TGTGCCAGCAGCTTAAAATCGGGACCGCGGGGGGACGAGCAGTACTTC. This chain joins TRBV13 and TRBJ2-7; 8 bases are a match to TRBD2. V lost 2 bases to trimming and J lost 5 bases; unmatched junction nucleotides: 11. The germline V gene has CDR1 PRHDT and CDR2 FYEKMQ (reference sequence). The CDR3 length is 16 residues. Supplemented by reference TRBV13 and TRBJ2-7, the full variable domain reads AAGVIQSPRHLIKEKRETATLKCYPIPRHDTVYWYQQGPGQDPQFLISFYEKMQSDKGSIPDRFSAQQFSDYHSELNMSSLELGDSALYFCASSLKSGPRGDEQYFGPGTRLTVT.

The V gene is TRBV5-8, the J gene TRBJ2-3; 8 bases map to TRBD1. Trimming cost V 3 bases and J 2 bases; bases outside gene matches: 5. The CDR3 consists of 15 residues. CDR1 is SGHTS, CDR2 YDEGEE, per germline. The DNA of the CDR3 is TGTGCCAGCAGCTGGACAGGGTATTTCACAGATACGCAGTATTTT. Translation gives CASSWTGYFTDTQYF. The full variable domain, in which reference TRBV5-8 and TRBJ2-3 provide the parts outside the CDR3, is EAGVTQSPTHLIKTRGQQATLRCSPISGHTSVYWYQQALGLGLQFLLWYDEGEERNRGNFPPRFSGRQFPNYSSELNVNALELEDSALYLCASSWTGYFTDTQYFGPGTRLTVL.

The CDR3 DNA sequence: TGCAGTGCTCCCGAGCGGAACGAGCAGTTCTTC. Protein product: CSAPERNEQFF. The chain employs TRBV20-1 and TRBJ2-1; TRBD2 is a possible D gene (5 bases). Between the trimmed V and J ends, which lost 5 bases and 10 bases, there was a span of 12 bases. The V gene's germline CDR1 is DFQATT and CDR2 SNEGSKA (reference sequence). This CDR3 has 11 residues.

This clone showed up just once. Here the CDR3 reads CASSLVVGGYNEQFF. The CDR3 region has the DNA TGTGCCAGCAGCTTAGTGGTGGGGGGCTACAATGAGCAGTTCTTC. V usage is TRBV7-2 and J usage is TRBJ2-1; D possibly corresponds to TRBD2 (6 bases). This CDR3 has 15 residues. Deletions cut 1 base from V and 3 bases from J, with 10 bases between. Per the germline V gene, CDR1 is SGHTA and CDR2 is FQGNSA.

The rearrangement links TRBV5-8 to TRBJ1-4; D might be TRBD1 (5 bases). Trimming removed 0 bases from V and 0 bases from J, with 9 bases in between. CDR3 length: 16 residues. CDR1 and CDR2 (germline): SGHTS, YDEGEE. CDR3 in amino acids: CASSLGTGATNEKLFF. Here the CDR3 DNA reads TGTGCCAGCAGCTTGGGCACAGGTGCAACTAATGAAAAACTGTTTTTT.

The J gene is TRBJ2-2, the V gene TRBV19; perhaps TRBD2 as D (5 bases). This CDR3 is built from 11 residues. V gave up 8 bases and J gave up 6 bases, with 7 bases separating them. In germline, CDR1 is LNHDA, CDR2 SQIVND (reference sequence). Written as DNA, the CDR3 is TGTGCCAGTGAGGGCTCCGGGGAGCTGTTTTTT. Its translation is CASEGSGELFF.

The rearrangement links TRBV4-1 to TRBJ1-5, with TRBD1 as a possible D gene (5 bases). Trimming took off 6 bases at V and 2 bases at J, with 29 bases between the two ends. The CDR3 length is 20 residues. Germline CDR1 is MGHRA and CDR2 is YSYEKL. In DNA form, the CDR3 reads TGCGCCAGCAGGGCAAGGGCCAGTTTAGGGAAGGGGATAGGCAATCAGCCCCAGCATTTT. This gives the protein CASRARASLGKGIGNQPQHF.

The chain links TRBV7-9 to TRBJ2-2, with D possibly matching TRBD2 (6 bases). The CDR3 spans 15 residues. Trimming left V 1 base short and J 4 bases short, with 10 bases between. CDR1 and CDR2 (germline): SEHNR, FQNEAQ (reference sequence). The CDR3 protein is CASSLGGGITGELFF. In nucleotides, the CDR3 is TGTGCCAGCAGCTTAGGGGGAGGAATCACCGGGGAGCTGTTTTTT. The full variable domain, with the rest looked up from reference TRBV7-9 and TRBJ2-2, is DTGVSQNPRHKITKRGQNVTFRCDPISEHNRLYWYRQTLGQGPEFLTYFQNEAQLEKSRLLSDRFSAERPKGSFSTLEIQRTEQGDSAMYLCASSLGGGITGELFFGEGSRLTVL.

The chain combines TRBV4-2 with TRBJ2-7, with a possible D match to TRBD1 (6 bases). V lost 2 bases, J lost 1 base, and 21 bases lay in between. The CDR3 sequence is 18 residues long. Looked up from germline, CDR1 is LGHNA and CDR2 is YNFKEQ. The CDR3 coding sequence is TGTGCCAGCAGCCAACTCGTCGCCGGACAGAAACTATCCTACGAGCAGTACTTC. Encoded protein: CASSQLVAGQKLSYEQYF.

This clone occurred once. The rearrangement joins TRBV5-4 to TRBJ2-7; 10 nucleotides align to TRBD1. CDR1 is SGHNT, CDR2 YYREEE, per germline (reference sequence). This CDR3 comprises 14 residues. V lost 4 bases to trimming and J lost 3 bases; unmatched junction nucleotides: 4. The CDR3 region has the DNA TGTGCCAGCAGCCGGGGACAGGGGAGCTACGAGCAGTACTTC. Translated: CASSRGQGSYEQYF.

This rearrangement joins TRBV19 to TRBJ2-1, with 7 positions matching TRBD1. The CDR3 has 13 amino acids. CDR1 and CDR2 from the germline V gene are LNHDA and SQIVND (reference sequence). The J segment lost 4 bases and the V segment lost 8 bases, leaving 5 bases of the junction unmatched. The CDR3 bases are TGTGCCAGTCAAACGACAGGGTACAATGAGCAGTTCTTC. It is translated as CASQTTGYNEQFF.

V usage is TRBV25-1 and J usage is TRBJ1-1; weak D call: TRBD1 (6 bases). The CDR3 runs 15 residues. Trimming took 5 bases from V and 0 from J, leaving 13 bases between them. From germline, CDR1 is MGHDK and CDR2 SYGVNS. The CDR3 spells CASSLTGPLNTEAFF. The CDR3 nucleotides read TGTGCCAGCAGTCTCACAGGGCCCCTGAACACTGAAGCTTTCTTT.

The rearrangement joins TRBV7-9 to TRBJ2-7, with a possible D match to TRBD2 (5 bases). The germline V and J ends were trimmed by 3 bases and 3 bases, with 6 bases remaining between them. The CDR3 totals 12 residues. The germline V gene has CDR1 SEHNR and CDR2 FQNEAQ (reference sequence). CDR3: CASSLSGYEQYF. CDR3 in DNA: TGTGCCAGCAGCTTGAGCGGCTACGAGCAGTACTTC.

The chain combines TRBV12-5 with TRBJ2-7, with TRBD2 matching over 7 bases. Germline V gives CDR1 LGHNT, CDR2 FRNRAP. CDR3 length: 16 amino acids. With 2 bases clipped from V and 5 bases from J, the junction kept 12 bases outside the gene matches. The CDR3: CASGLSWGGLLHEQYF. CDR3 in DNA: TGTGCTAGTGGTTTGTCATGGGGGGGTTTACTCCACGAGCAGTACTTC.

This chain joins TRBV6-5 and TRBJ1-3, with D possibly being TRBD1 (5 bases). The CDR3 has 15 residues. Germline V lookup: CDR1 MNHEY, CDR2 SVGAGI. The V and J ends lost 6 bases and 0 bases respectively, with 12 bases between them. CDR3 sequence reads: CASSVQVNSGNTIYF. CDR3 DNA sequence: TGTGCCAGCAGCGTACAGGTGAACTCTGGAAACACCATATATTTT.

The V gene is TRBV6-5, the J gene TRBJ2-7, with D possibly TRBD1 on 6 matching bases. This CDR3 contains 15 residues. CDR1 and CDR2 (germline): MNHEY, SVGAGI. Deletions cut 2 bases from V and 1 base from J, with 12 bases between. CDR3 DNA sequence: TGTGCCAGCAGTTACCAGATGACAGGTTCCTACGAGCAGTACTTC. It translates to CASSYQMTGSYEQYF.